A single sample is the source of the 2 T cell receptor beta chains below, sequenced in a study of CD8+ T cells in alopecia areata. The treatment here: oral pan-JAK inhibitor, 5-10 mg twice daily. TCR sequencing used cDNA made by reverse transcription of extracted RNA. The data were produced by immunoSEQ multiplex PCR, yet TCRdb's version contains in-frame clones alone and is incomplete. The sample has roughly 170,000 clones; roughly three fifths are singletons. Sequenced here: CD8+ T cells sorted from blood, sampled at week 24, from a patient treated with tofacitinib. These receptor sequences come from a human donor with alopecia areata.

This chain joins TRBV27 and TRBJ2-2, with D hard to call. Trimming left V 3 bases short and J 4 bases short, with 15 bases between. This CDR3 comprises 16 residues. The germline gives CDR1 MNHEY, CDR2 SMNVEV (reference sequence). The DNA for the CDR3 is TGTGCCAGCAGTTTTTACCCCTTGCGGTCCACCGGGGAGCTGTTTTTT. Protein product: CASSFYPLRSTGELFF.

This clone was found a few times. The chain links TRBV30 to TRBJ2-1; 10 nucleotides line up with TRBD1. Germline CDR1 GTSNPN, CDR2 SVGIG (reference sequence). With V trimmed by 5 bases and J by 8 bases, 0 bases remained unmatched. The CDR3 extends over 11 amino acids. CDR3 bases: TGTGCCTGGGGACAGGGGGATGAGCAGTTCTTC. Amino acids: CAWGQGDEQFF.